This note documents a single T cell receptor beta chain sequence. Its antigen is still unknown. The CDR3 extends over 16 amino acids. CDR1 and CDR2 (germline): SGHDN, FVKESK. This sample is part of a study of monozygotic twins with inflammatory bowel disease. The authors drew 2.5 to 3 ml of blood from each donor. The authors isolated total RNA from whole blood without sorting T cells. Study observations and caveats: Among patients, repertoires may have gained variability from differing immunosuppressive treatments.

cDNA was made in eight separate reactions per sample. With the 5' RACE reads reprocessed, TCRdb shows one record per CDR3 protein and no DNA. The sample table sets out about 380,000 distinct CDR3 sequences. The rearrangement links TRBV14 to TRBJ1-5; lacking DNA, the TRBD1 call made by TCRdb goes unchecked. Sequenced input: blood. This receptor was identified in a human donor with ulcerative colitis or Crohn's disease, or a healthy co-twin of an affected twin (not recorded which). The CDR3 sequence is CASSQDSSGTNQPQHF. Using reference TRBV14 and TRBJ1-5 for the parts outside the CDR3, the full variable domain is EAGVTQFPSHSVIEKGQTVTLRCDPISGHDNLYWYRRVMGKEIKFLLHFVKESKQDESGMPNNRFLAERTGGTYSTLKVQPAELEDSGVYFCASSQDSSGTNQPQHFGDGTRLSIL.